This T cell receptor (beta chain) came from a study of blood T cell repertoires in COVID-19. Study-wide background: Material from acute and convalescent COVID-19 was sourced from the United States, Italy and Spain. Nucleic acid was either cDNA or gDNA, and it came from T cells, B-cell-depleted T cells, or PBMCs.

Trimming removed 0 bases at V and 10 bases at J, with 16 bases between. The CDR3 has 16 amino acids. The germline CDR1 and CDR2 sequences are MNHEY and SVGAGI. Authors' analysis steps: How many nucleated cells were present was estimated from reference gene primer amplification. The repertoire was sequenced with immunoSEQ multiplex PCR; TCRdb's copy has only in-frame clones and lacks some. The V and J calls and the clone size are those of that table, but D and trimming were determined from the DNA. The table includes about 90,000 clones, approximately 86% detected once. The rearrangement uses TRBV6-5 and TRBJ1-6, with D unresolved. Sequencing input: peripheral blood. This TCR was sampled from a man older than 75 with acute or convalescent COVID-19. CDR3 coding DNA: TGTGCCAGCAGTTACTCCTCAGGAACCCCGTGGTCACCCCTCCACTTT. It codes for CASSYSSGTPWSPLHF.